Presented here are 10 T cell receptor beta chains from one specimen sequenced in a study of molecular identifiers for immune sequencing clone quantification (dated by TCRdb to 2016 to 2018). Library creation used PCR. Sequencer: Illumina HiSeq 4000. Using fastp at Q25 and MiXCR, TCRdb reprocessed the public reads and kept productive beta chains. Each record represents a unique CDR3 protein, reported with the most common genes and DNA among its rows. Within this sample are approximately 500,000 distinct CDR3 sequences, with around a fifth of them counted one time only. The ten largest clones represent about 0.78% of the sample. The specimen was naive CD8+ T cells from blood, with Jurkat cell RNA spiked in. The meaning of the sample's cell subset or site label: FACS-sorted CD8+CD4-CCR7+CD45RA+ naive T cells. The receptors were gathered from a human donor in good health. Some libraries in this study had Jurkat cell RNA spiked in.

The sample holds a few counts of this clonotype. This chain links TRBV25-1 with TRBJ2-3; D not resolved. V was shortened by 3 bases and J by 7 bases, with 11 bases between the two germline ends. The CDR3 sequence is 13 residues long. CDR1 and CDR2 (germline): MGHDK, SYGVNS. Here the CDR3 reads CASSDTGTYTQYF. The CDR3 DNA reads as TGTGCCAGCAGTGACACCGGAACGTATACGCAGTATTTT.

The V and J genes are TRBV5-1 and TRBJ2-7; D possibly matches TRBD1 or TRBD2 (6 bases each). The germline CDR1 and CDR2 sequences are SGHRS and YFSETQ. Trimming took 1 base from V and 3 from J, leaving 11 bases between them. The CDR3 loop spans 14 amino acids. The CDR3: CASSLLQGGYEQYF. Here the CDR3 DNA reads TGCGCCAGCAGCTTGCTACAGGGAGGCTACGAGCAGTACTTC.

J is TRBJ2-7 and V is TRBV23-1; TRBD1 matches at 9 bases. TRBV23-1 belongs to the ORF category, with a function that is uncertain. V was clipped by 4 bases and J by 0 bases; unmatched bases: 19. The CDR3 has 20 amino acids. The CDR3 reads CASSLSPGTGPKRHSYEQYF. CDR3 sequence (DNA): TGCGCCAGCAGTCTTTCCCCGGGGACAGGGCCAAAACGTCACTCCTACGAGCAGTACTTC.

V gene TRBV7-2 combines with J gene TRBJ2-7; 7 nucleotides align to TRBD1. Germline V gene data show CDR1 as SGHTA and CDR2 as FQGNSA. Germline trimming cut 3 bases from V and 3 bases from J; bases unmatched to any gene: 11. This CDR3 is built from 16 residues. Here the CDR3 reads CASSFDTGTESYEQYF. The CDR3 DNA follows: TGTGCCAGCAGCTTCGACACCGGGACAGAGAGCTACGAGCAGTACTTC.

This chain links TRBV19 with TRBJ2-3; D is possibly TRBD1 (6 bases). The CDR3 is 17 amino acids. With 7 bases removed from V and 2 bases from J, the gap between germline ends came to 22 bases. Per germline, CDR1 LNHDA and CDR2 SQIVND (reference sequence). CDR3 residues: CASIYIMRTADTDTQYF. CDR3 coding DNA: TGTGCCAGTATCTATATCATGAGGACAGCGGACACAGATACGCAGTATTTT.

The table lists this clonotype with many counts. The chain recombines TRBV19 with TRBJ1-5; D unclear. Trimming removed 7 bases at V and 2 bases at J, with 12 bases between. This CDR3 is built from 14 residues. Germline V gives CDR1 LNHDA, CDR2 SQIVND (reference sequence). CDR3 nucleotides: TGTGCCAGTATTACACCTGGGGGCAATCAGCCCCAGCATTTT. This translates into CASITPGGNQPQHF.

The sample holds a few counts of this clonotype. V gene TRBV7-2 combines with J gene TRBJ2-1; TRBD2 aligns across 12 bases. CDR1 is SGHTA and CDR2 is FQGNSA in the germline V gene. CDR3 length equals 16 residues. The J segment lost 7 bases and the V segment lost 1 base, leaving 5 bases of the junction unmatched. The CDR3 nucleotides are TGTGCCAGCAGCTTAGACCTAGCGGGGGGGCCGAATGAGCAGTTCTTC. This sequence encodes CASSLDLAGGPNEQFF.

This clonotype was counted a few times. The V and J genes are TRBV9 and TRBJ2-7; a possible D gene is TRBD2 (5 bases). Germline lookup yields CDR1 SGDLS and CDR2 YYNGEE. The CDR3 extends over 14 amino acids. Trimming cost V 0 bases and J 5 bases, with 12 bases left between them. The CDR3 loop reads CASSVVAGSHEQYF. CDR3 DNA sequence: TGTGCCAGCAGCGTAGTTGCGGGTTCCCACGAGCAGTACTTC.

V and J are TRBV12-3 or TRBV12-4 and TRBJ1-1; unclear D gene. V shed 3 bases and J shed 1 base, with 9 bases lying between them. The CDR3 extends over 14 amino acids. This CDR3 is CASSFSLWNTEAFF. The DNA for the CDR3 is TGTGCCAGCAGTTTTTCATTATGGAACACTGAAGCTTTCTTT.

This chain joins TRBV27 and TRBJ2-7, with D tentatively TRBD1 or TRBD2 (5 bases each). Deletions cut 8 bases from V and 0 bases from J, with 11 bases between. The CDR3 has 13 amino acids. The V gene's germline CDR1 is MNHEY and CDR2 SMNVEV (reference sequence). The CDR3 is CASAWGSSYEQYF. CDR3 DNA sequence: TGTGCCAGCGCGTGGGGGAGCTCCTACGAGCAGTACTTC.